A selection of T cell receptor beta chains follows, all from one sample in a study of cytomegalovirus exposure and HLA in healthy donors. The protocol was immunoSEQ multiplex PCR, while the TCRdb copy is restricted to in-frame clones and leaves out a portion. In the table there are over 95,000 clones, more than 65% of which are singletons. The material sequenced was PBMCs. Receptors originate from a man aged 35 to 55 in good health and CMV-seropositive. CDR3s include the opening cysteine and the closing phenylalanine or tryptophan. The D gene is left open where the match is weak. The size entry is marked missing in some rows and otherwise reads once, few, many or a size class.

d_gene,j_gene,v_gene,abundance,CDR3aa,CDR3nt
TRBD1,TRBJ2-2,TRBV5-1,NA,CASSLVAGTGSGELFF,TGCGCCAGCAGCTTGGTAGCTGGGACAGGGTCCGGGGAGCTGTTTTTT
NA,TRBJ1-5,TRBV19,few,CASSIGSPLTGANQPQHF,TGTGCCAGTAGTATTGGGTCCCCACTGACAGGCGCCAATCAGCCCCAGCATTTT
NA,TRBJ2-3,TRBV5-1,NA,CASSSRSSTDTQYF,TGCGCCAGCAGCAGTAGGAGCAGCACAGATACGCAGTATTTT
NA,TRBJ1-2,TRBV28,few,CASSLQIRGGYGYTF,TGTGCCAGCAGTTTACAAATCAGGGGTGGCTATGGCTACACCTTC
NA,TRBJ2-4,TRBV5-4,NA,CASSPGENSQYF,TGTGCCAGCAGCCCGGGAGAGAACAGTCAGTACTTC
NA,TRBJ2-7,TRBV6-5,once,CASSYTKNYEQYF,TGTGCCAGCAGTTACACTAAGAACTACGAGCAGTACTTC
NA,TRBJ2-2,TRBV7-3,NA,CASSSGLHTGELFF,TGTGCCAGCAGCTCGGGACTCCACACCGGGGAGCTGTTTTTT
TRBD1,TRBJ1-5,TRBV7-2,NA,CASSYRGDQPQHF,TGTGCCAGCAGCTACAGGGGGGATCAGCCCCAGCATTTT
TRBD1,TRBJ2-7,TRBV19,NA,CASSPSGTASYEQYF,TGTGCCAGTAGCCCCTCCGGGACAGCTTCCTACGAGCAGTACTTC
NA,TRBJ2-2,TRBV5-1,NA,CASSSGQVTGELFF,TGCGCCAGCAGCTCGGGACAAGTCACCGGGGAGCTGTTTTTT